This T cell receptor beta chain was observed in a study of beta chain features in type 1 diabetes. Overall study findings and caveats: In all four CD4+ subsets, TCRB CDR3 length was significantly, moderately reduced in type 1 diabetes.

This clone was picked up a small number of times. Antigen: not known. As every portion of the isolated RNA was reverse transcribed, the sequencing read expressed TCRB transcripts. The protocol was immunoSEQ multiplex PCR, while the TCRdb copy is restricted to in-frame clones and leaves out a portion. Of nearly 700,000 clones detected, 10% to 15% appear once; the ten largest clones hold less than 0.025%. This CDR3 is 15 amino acids long. The germline V gene encodes CDR1 SGHNT and CDR2 YYREEE (reference sequence). The V end was cut by 6 bases, the J end by 10 bases, with 20 bases between. Markers CD45RO/CCR7/CD25/CD127/CD95/CD27 served to sort CD4+ naive, central memory, regulatory and stem cell-like memory cells.

Sequencing was carried out using naive CD4+ T cells from blood. The rearrangement joins TRBV5-4 to TRBJ1-6; weak D call: TRBD1 (5 bases). The sequence was collected from a man between 18 and 29 years old with type 1 diabetes. CDR3 protein: CASIETPGAGSPLHF. DNA for the CDR3: TGTGCCAGCATCGAAACCCCCGGGGCCGGGTCACCCCTCCACTTT.